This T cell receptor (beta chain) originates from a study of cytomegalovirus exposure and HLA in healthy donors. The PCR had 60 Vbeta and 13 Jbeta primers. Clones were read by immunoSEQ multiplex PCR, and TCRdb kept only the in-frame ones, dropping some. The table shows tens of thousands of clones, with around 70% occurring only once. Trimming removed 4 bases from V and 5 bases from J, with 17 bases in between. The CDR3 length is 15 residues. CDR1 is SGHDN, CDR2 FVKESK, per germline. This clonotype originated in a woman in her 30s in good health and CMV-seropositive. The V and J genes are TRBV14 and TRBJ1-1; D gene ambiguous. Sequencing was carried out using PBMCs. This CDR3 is CASSRVGSVKTEAFF. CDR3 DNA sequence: TGTGCCAGCAGCCGCGTGGGGAGCGTTAAGACTGAAGCTTTCTTT.